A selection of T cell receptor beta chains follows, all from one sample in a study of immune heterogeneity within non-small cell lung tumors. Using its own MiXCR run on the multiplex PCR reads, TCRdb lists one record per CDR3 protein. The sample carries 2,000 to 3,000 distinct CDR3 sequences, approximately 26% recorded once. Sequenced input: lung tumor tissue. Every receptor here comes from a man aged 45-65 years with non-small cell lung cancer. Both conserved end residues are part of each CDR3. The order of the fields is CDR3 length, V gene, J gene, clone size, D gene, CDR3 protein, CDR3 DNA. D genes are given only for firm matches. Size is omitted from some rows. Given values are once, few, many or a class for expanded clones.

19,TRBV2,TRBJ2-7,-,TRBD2,CSSSPSLTGFGTRNYEQYF,TGTTCCAGCAGTCCTAGCCTAACCGGATTCGGGACTAGAAACTACGAGCAGTACTTC
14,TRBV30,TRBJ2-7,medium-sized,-,CAWSDGTGNFEQYF,TGTGCCTGGAGTGATGGGACGGGAAACTTCGAGCAGTACTTC
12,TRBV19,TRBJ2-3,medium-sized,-,CASISRADTQYF,TGTGCCAGTATTAGTAGGGCAGATACGCAGTATTTT
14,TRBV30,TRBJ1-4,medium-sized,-,CAWSRGGAAEKLFF,TGTGCCTGGTCTAGGGGAGGGGCGGCTGAAAAACTGTTTTTT
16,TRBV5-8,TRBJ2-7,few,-,CTSSFVPWTPHYEQYF,TGTACCAGCAGCTTCGTTCCTTGGACACCACACTACGAGCAGTACTTC
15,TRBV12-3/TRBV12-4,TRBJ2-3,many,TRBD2,CASSFSGTSVSTQYF,TGTGCCAGCAGTTTCTCCGGGACTAGCGTCTCAACGCAGTATTTT
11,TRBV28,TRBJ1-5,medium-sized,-,CASSFTQPQHF,TGTGCCAGCAGTTTTACTCAGCCCCAGCATTTT
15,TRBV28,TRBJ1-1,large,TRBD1,CASSFTPGGYTEAFF,TGTGCCAGCAGCTTTACCCCAGGGGGATACACTGAAGCTTTCTTT
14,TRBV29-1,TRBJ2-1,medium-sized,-,CSAERPGLEDEQFF,TGCAGCGCGGAGCGACCCGGTTTGGAGGATGAGCAGTTCTTC
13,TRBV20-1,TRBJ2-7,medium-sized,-,CSAPHGSFIEQYF,TGCAGTGCCCCCCATGGCTCGTTTATCGAGCAGTACTTC
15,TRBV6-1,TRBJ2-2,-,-,CASSFIGGNTGELFF,TGTGCCAGCAGTTTTATAGGGGGGAACACCGGGGAGCTGTTTTTT
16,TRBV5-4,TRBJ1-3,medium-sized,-,CASSSKQATSGNTIYF,TGTGCCAGCAGCTCCAAACAGGCGACCTCTGGAAACACCATATATTTT
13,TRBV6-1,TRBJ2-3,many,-,CASSVRDSDTQYF,TGTGCCAGCAGTGTCCGGGACTCAGATACGCAGTATTTT
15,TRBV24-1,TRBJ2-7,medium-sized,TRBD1,CATSDPDRPSYEQYF,TGTGCCACCAGTGACCCGGACAGGCCTTCCTACGAGCAGTACTTC
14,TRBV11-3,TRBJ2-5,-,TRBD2,CASSDSGSKETQYF,TGTGCCAGCAGCGATAGCGGGAGTAAAGAGACCCAGTACTTC
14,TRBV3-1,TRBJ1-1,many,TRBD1,CASNYRQGGTEAFF,TGTGCCAGCAACTATAGACAGGGTGGCACTGAAGCTTTCTTT
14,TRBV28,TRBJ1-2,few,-,CASSPPRGLYGYTF,TGTGCCAGCAGTCCTCCCCGAGGGCTCTATGGCTACACCTTC
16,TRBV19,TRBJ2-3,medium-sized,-,CASSTIGVTLTDTQYF,TGTGCCAGTAGTACTATCGGAGTCACCCTCACAGATACGCAGTATTTT
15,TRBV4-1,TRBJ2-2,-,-,CASSWMSGGSGELFF,TGCGCCAGCAGCTGGATGTCGGGGGGCTCCGGGGAGCTGTTTTTT
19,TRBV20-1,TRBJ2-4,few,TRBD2,CSGHPTSGSRVGAKNIQYF,TGCAGTGGGCACCCGACTAGCGGGAGTCGGGTCGGAGCCAAAAACATTCAGTACTTC
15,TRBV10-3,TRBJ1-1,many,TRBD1,CAISDSDRGEVEAFF,TGTGCCATCAGTGACTCCGACAGGGGTGAAGTGGAAGCTTTCTTT
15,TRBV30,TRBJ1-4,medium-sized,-,CAWSVKTGANEKLFF,TGTGCCTGGAGTGTGAAAACAGGAGCTAATGAAAAACTGTTTTTT
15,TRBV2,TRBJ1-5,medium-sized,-,CASEQTDGLNQPQHF,TGTGCCAGCGAGCAGACGGACGGACTCAATCAGCCCCAGCATTTT
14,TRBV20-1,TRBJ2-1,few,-,CSARVGDSYNEQFF,TGCAGTGCTAGAGTGGGGGACTCCTACAATGAGCAGTTCTTC
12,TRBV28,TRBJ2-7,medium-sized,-,CASSLGPGEQYF,TGTGCCAGCAGTTTAGGACCGGGGGAGCAGTACTTC
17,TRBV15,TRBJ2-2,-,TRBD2,CATSRELAGGPGGELFF,TGTGCCACCAGCAGAGAACTAGCGGGAGGGCCCGGCGGGGAGCTGTTTTTT
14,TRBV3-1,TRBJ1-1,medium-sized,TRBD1,CASSQGQANTEAFF,TGTGCCAGCAGCCAGGGACAGGCGAACACTGAAGCTTTCTTT
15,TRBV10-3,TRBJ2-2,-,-,CAISDIGRLTGELFF,TGTGCCATCAGTGATATCGGGAGATTGACCGGGGAGCTTTTTTTT
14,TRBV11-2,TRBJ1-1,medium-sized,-,CASREDGAAPEAFF,TGTGCCAGCAGGGAGGATGGGGCGGCCCCTGAAGCTTTCTTT
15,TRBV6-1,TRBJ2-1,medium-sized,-,CASSEGTRGHNEQFF,TGTGCCAGCAGTGAAGGGACTAGGGGGCACAATGAGCAGTTCTTC
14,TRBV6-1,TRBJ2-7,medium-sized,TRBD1,CASSPGTGRYEQYF,TGTGCCAGCAGCCCCGGGACAGGGAGGTACGAGCAGTACTTC
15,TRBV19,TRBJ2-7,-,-,CASTSREAGSYEQYF,TGTGCCAGTACCTCAAGGGAGGCAGGGTCCTACGAGCAGTACTTC
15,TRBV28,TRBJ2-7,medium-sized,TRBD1,CASSLSGRGKNEQYF,TGTGCCAGCAGTTTATCCGGCAGGGGGAAGAACGAGCAGTACTTC
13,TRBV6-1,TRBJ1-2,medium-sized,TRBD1,CASSRQGLYGYTF,TGTGCCAGCAGTAGACAGGGTCTTTATGGCTACACCTTC
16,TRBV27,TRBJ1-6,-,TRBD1,CASSSQGAGYNSPLHF,TGTGCCAGCAGTTCACAGGGGGCGGGATATAATTCACCCCTCCACTTT
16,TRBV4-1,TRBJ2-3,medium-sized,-,CASSRIRSGSTDTQYF,TGCGCCAGCAGCCGGATCCGTAGCGGAAGCACAGATACGCAGTATTTT
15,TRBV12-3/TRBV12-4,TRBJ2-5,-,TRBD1,CASSPPPGQQETQYF,TGTGCCAGCAGTCCACCGCCGGGACAGCAAGAGACCCAGTACTTC
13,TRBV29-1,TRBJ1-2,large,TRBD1,CSVVETGGVGYTF,TGCAGCGTTGTGGAGACAGGGGGGGTTGGCTACACCTTC
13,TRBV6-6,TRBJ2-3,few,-,CASSYSGGDTQYF,TGTGCCAGCAGTTACTCTGGGGGAGATACGCAGTATTTT
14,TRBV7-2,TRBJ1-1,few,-,CASSLEVVNTEAFF,TGTGCCAGCAGCTTAGAGGTCGTGAACACTGAAGCTTTCTTT
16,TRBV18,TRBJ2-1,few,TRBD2,CASSPLSGRLYNEQFF,TGTGCCAGCTCACCCCTTAGCGGGAGGCTATACAATGAGCAGTTCTTC
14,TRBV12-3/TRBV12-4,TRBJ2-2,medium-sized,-,CASSLQGKGGELFF,TGTGCCAGCAGTTTACAGGGGAAGGGCGGGGAGCTGTTTTTT
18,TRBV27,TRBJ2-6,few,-,CASSLRDGGVTGANVLTF,TGTGCCAGCAGTCTCCGGGACGGCGGGGTCACTGGGGCCAACGTCCTGACTTTC
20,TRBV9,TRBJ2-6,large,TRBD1,CASSASRDRGIETGANVLTF,TGTGCCAGCAGCGCTTCCAGGGACAGGGGGATCGAGACTGGGGCCAACGTCCTGACTTTC
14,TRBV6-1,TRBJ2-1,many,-,CASSGGTSYNEQFF,TGTGCCAGCAGTGGCGGCACCTCCTACAATGAGCAGTTCTTC
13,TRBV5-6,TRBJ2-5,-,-,CASSPRDLEAQYF,TGTGCCAGCAGCCCCCGGGACTTAGAGGCCCAGTACTTC
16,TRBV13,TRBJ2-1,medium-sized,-,CASSLRGISSYNEQFF,TGTGCCAGCAGCTTACGTGGGATAAGCTCCTACAATGAGCAGTTCTTC
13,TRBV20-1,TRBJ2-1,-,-,CSYPRDGRNEQFF,TGCAGTTACCCCCGGGACGGGAGAAATGAGCAGTTCTTC
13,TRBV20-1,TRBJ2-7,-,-,CSARDRWGYEQYF,TGCAGTGCTAGAGATCGGTGGGGCTACGAGCAGTACTTC
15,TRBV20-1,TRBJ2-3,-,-,CSAIDRGARTDTQYF,TGCAGTGCCATCGATAGGGGGGCACGGACAGATACGCAGTATTTT
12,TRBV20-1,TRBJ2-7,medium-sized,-,CSARWQVDEQYF,TGCAGTGCTAGATGGCAGGTGGACGAGCAGTACTTC
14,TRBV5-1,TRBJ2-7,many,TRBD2,CASGLAGGGDEQYF,TGCGCCAGCGGTCTAGCGGGAGGGGGCGACGAGCAGTACTTC
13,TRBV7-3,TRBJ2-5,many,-,CASSSTTPGTQYF,TGTGCCAGCAGCTCGACTACCCCGGGGACCCAGTACTTC
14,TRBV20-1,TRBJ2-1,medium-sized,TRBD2,CSAYGTSSYNEQFF,TGCAGTGCGTACGGGACTAGCTCCTACAATGAGCAGTTCTTC
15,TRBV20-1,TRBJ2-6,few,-,CSAREDYSGANVLTF,TGCAGTGCTAGAGAGGACTACTCTGGGGCCAACGTCCTGACTTTC
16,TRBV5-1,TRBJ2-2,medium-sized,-,CASSQTGPGYTGELFF,TGCGCCAGCAGCCAAACCGGACCTGGTTACACCGGGGAGCTGTTTTTT
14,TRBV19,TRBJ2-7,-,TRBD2,CASSTSGTSGEQYF,TGTGCCAGTAGTACCTCCGGGACTAGCGGCGAGCAGTACTTC
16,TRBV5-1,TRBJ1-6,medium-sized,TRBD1,CASSLAYGQDNSPLHF,TGCGCCAGCAGCTTGGCCTACGGACAGGATAATTCACCCCTCCACTTT
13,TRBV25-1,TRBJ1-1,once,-,CASSLNMNTEAFF,TGTGCCAGCAGCCTGAACATGAACACTGAAGCTTTCTTT